The rows below give T cell receptor beta chains drawn from one sample of a study of T cells in Graves' hyperthyroidism and ophthalmopathy. One entry per CDR3 protein results from TCRdb running MiXCR on the multiplex PCR reads. The data contain 700,000 or so distinct CDR3 sequences, less than 20% of them singletons. The specimen sequenced was blood. The receptors shown here come from a man aged 18 to 30 with Graves' hyperthyroidism. Each CDR3 is given with its conserved first and last residue. Each record gives: D gene, clone size, V gene, J gene, CDR3 protein, CDR3 DNA. A D gene is named only where the DNA matches it firmly. The size of a clone is reported for some rows only, either as once, few or many, or as a class for expanded clones.

D: .
size: many
V: TRBV6-2/TRBV6-3
J: TRBJ1-5
CDR3: CASSYSSGVSNQPQHF
DNA: TGTGCCAGCAGTTACTCCTCGGGAGTTAGCAATCAGCCCCAGCATTTT

D: .
size: many
V: TRBV11-2
J: TRBJ1-1
CDR3: CASSHGGMNTEAFF
DNA: TGTGCCAGCAGCCACGGGGGTATGAACACTGAAGCTTTCTTT

D: .
size: .
V: TRBV12-3/TRBV12-4
J: TRBJ1-5
CDR3: CASSTAPASQPQHF
DNA: TGTGCCAGCAGCACGGCCCCAGCCAGTCAGCCCCAGCATTTT

D: TRBD2
size: few
V: TRBV3-1
J: TRBJ2-5
CDR3: CASSQETSGSDKKTQYF
DNA: TGTGCCAGCAGCCAAGAGACTAGCGGGAGCGACAAGAAAACCCAGTACTTC

D: TRBD1
size: many
V: TRBV12-3/TRBV12-4
J: TRBJ2-3
CDR3: CASSPGQTPGDTQYF
DNA: TGTGCCAGCAGCCCGGGACAGACCCCAGGAGATACGCAGTATTTT

D: .
size: many
V: TRBV2
J: TRBJ2-7
CDR3: CASTLQGLTYEQYF
DNA: TGTGCCAGCACTCTTCAGGGGTTGACCTACGAGCAGTACTTC

D: TRBD2
size: few
V: TRBV4-2
J: TRBJ2-1
CDR3: CASSQGLLAGYEQFF
DNA: TGTGCCAGCAGCCAAGGACTGCTAGCGGGATATGAGCAGTTCTTC

D: .
size: few
V: TRBV24-1
J: TRBJ2-1
CDR3: CATSDLSTSARQFF
DNA: TGTGCCACCAGTGATTTATCTACTTCAGCGAGGCAGTTCTTC

D: TRBD2
size: .
V: TRBV20-1
J: TRBJ2-1
CDR3: CSASPVAGADNEQFF
DNA: TGCAGTGCTAGTCCTGTAGCGGGAGCCGACAATGAGCAGTTCTTC

D: .
size: .
V: TRBV6-2/TRBV6-3
J: TRBJ2-7
CDR3: CASSYVGFSDEQYF
DNA: TGTGCCAGCAGTTATGTGGGATTCTCCGACGAGCAGTACTTC

D: TRBD1
size: many
V: TRBV28
J: TRBJ1-2
CDR3: CASSYGQDYGYTF
DNA: TGTGCCAGCAGTTACGGACAGGACTATGGCTACACCTTC

D: TRBD1
size: .
V: TRBV19
J: TRBJ1-6
CDR3: CASSLPRSTGENSPLHF
DNA: TGTGCCAGTAGTCTACCCCGCTCGACAGGGGAAAATTCACCCCTCCACTTT

D: .
size: .
V: TRBV6-5
J: TRBJ2-3
CDR3: CASIFRDTQYF
DNA: TGTGCCAGCATTTTCAGGGATACGCAGTATTTT

D: TRBD1
size: many
V: TRBV28
J: TRBJ1-5
CDR3: CASSQRDRLNQPQHF
DNA: TGTGCCAGCAGTCAACGGGACAGATTAAATCAGCCCCAGCATTTT

D: .
size: few
V: TRBV3-1
J: TRBJ2-7
CDR3: CASSQMTGPLYEQYF
DNA: TGTGCCAGCAGCCAAATGACAGGTCCCCTCTACGAGCAGTACTTC

D: .
size: .
V: TRBV10-3
J: TRBJ1-2
CDR3: CAISEEIGYTF
DNA: TGTGCCATCAGTGAGGAAATTGGCTACACCTTC

D: .
size: .
V: TRBV4-1
J: TRBJ2-3
CDR3: CASSQERQGLVTDTQYF
DNA: TGCGCCAGCAGCCAAGAACGGCAAGGTCTAGTCACAGATACGCAGTATTTT

D: .
size: few
V: TRBV6-2/TRBV6-3
J: TRBJ2-3
CDR3: CASSFRGRTTDTQYF
DNA: TGTGCCAGCAGTTTTAGAGGGAGAACCACAGATACGCAGTATTTT

D: .
size: .
V: TRBV28
J: TRBJ2-7
CDR3: CASSLIGTGPRGYEQYF
DNA: TGTGCCAGCAGTTTAATTGGGACCGGTCCCAGGGGATACGAGCAGTACTTC

D: .
size: many
V: TRBV18
J: TRBJ1-1
CDR3: CASSSPSGNTEAFF
DNA: TGTGCCAGCTCATCACCTTCCGGGAACACTGAAGCTTTCTTT

D: TRBD1
size: .
V: TRBV29-1
J: TRBJ1-1
CDR3: CSVPPTGVNTEAFF
DNA: TGCAGCGTCCCTCCCACAGGGGTGAACACTGAAGCTTTCTTT

D: TRBD1
size: many
V: TRBV12-3/TRBV12-4
J: TRBJ2-6
CDR3: CASSPLGQHSGANVLTF
DNA: TGTGCCAGCAGTCCCCTGGGACAGCACTCTGGGGCCAACGTCCTGACTTTC

D: .
size: few
V: TRBV29-1
J: TRBJ2-7
CDR3: CSVETAYEQYF
DNA: TGCAGCGTTGAGACGGCTTACGAGCAGTACTTC

D: TRBD2
size: .
V: TRBV7-2
J: TRBJ2-5
CDR3: CASSGRAGVVETQYF
DNA: TGTGCCAGCAGCGGACGGGCGGGAGTAGTTGAGACCCAGTACTTC

D: TRBD2
size: .
V: TRBV7-9
J: TRBJ2-1
CDR3: CASSPRGLAGGSYNEQFF
DNA: TGTGCCAGCAGCCCCCGGGGACTAGCGGGAGGCTCCTACAATGAGCAGTTCTTC

D: TRBD2
size: .
V: TRBV4-2
J: TRBJ2-2
CDR3: CASSRRTWTSGSSGTGELFF
DNA: TGTGCCAGCAGCCGTCGTACGTGGACTAGCGGGAGTTCGGGCACCGGGGAGCTGTTTTTT

D: .
size: once
V: TRBV4-2
J: TRBJ1-1
CDR3: CASSQDRWGNTEAFF
DNA: TGTGCCAGCAGCCAAGATCGATGGGGTAACACTGAAGCTTTCTTT

D: TRBD1
size: few
V: TRBV6-1
J: TRBJ1-2
CDR3: CASSTRDRVGYTF
DNA: TGTGCCAGCAGTACCCGGGACAGGGTAGGCTACACCTTC

D: .
size: many
V: TRBV28
J: TRBJ2-3
CDR3: CASSSFIPPGFFLDTDTQYF
DNA: TGTGCCAGCAGTTCTTTTATTCCGCCCGGTTTTTTCCTAGACACAGATACGCAGTATTTT

D: .
size: many
V: TRBV3-1
J: TRBJ2-3
CDR3: CASSPTPFGGDTQYF
DNA: TGTGCCAGCAGCCCGACTCCCTTCGGGGGTGATACGCAGTATTTT

D: .
size: many
V: TRBV28
J: TRBJ1-2
CDR3: CASSSADRYYGYTF
DNA: TGTGCCAGCAGTTCCGCGGACAGATACTATGGCTACACCTTC

D: .
size: few
V: TRBV4-1
J: TRBJ2-2
CDR3: CASTRRAQDPGELFF
DNA: TGCGCCAGCACCAGACGGGCTCAGGACCCCGGGGAGCTGTTTTTT

D: .
size: .
V: TRBV12-3/TRBV12-4
J: TRBJ1-2
CDR3: CASSPPGGGYGYTF
DNA: TGTGCCAGCAGTCCCCCCGGGGGTGGCTATGGCTACACCTTC

D: TRBD1
size: .
V: TRBV2
J: TRBJ1-1
CDR3: CASKVDRGGTEAFF
DNA: TGTGCCAGCAAGGTAGACAGGGGGGGCACTGAAGCTTTCTTT

D: .
size: few
V: TRBV9
J: TRBJ2-2
CDR3: CASSVFGSQNTGELFF
DNA: TGTGCCAGCAGCGTATTCGGGTCCCAGAACACCGGGGAGCTGTTTTTT

D: .
size: many
V: TRBV24-1
J: TRBJ2-1
CDR3: CATSDPWQGNYNEQFF
DNA: TGTGCCACCAGTGACCCATGGCAGGGGAACTACAATGAGCAGTTCTTC

D: .
size: many
V: TRBV11-2
J: TRBJ2-2
CDR3: CASSFGGPDTGELFF
DNA: TGTGCCAGCAGCTTCGGGGGCCCCGACACCGGGGAGCTGTTTTTT

D: .
size: many
V: TRBV20-1
J: TRBJ2-7
CDR3: CSASDSYEQYF
DNA: TGCAGTGCTAGCGACTCCTACGAGCAGTACTTC

D: .
size: .
V: TRBV7-9
J: TRBJ2-5
CDR3: CASSFGIGETQYF
DNA: TGTGCCAGCAGCTTCGGGATCGGGGAGACCCAGTACTTC

D: .
size: .
V: TRBV20-1
J: TRBJ2-7
CDR3: CSASTPSSYEQYF
DNA: TGCAGTGCTAGCACCCCCAGCTCCTACGAGCAGTACTTC

D: TRBD2
size: .
V: TRBV20-1
J: TRBJ2-4
CDR3: CSASTGAGPSLAKNIQYF
DNA: TGCAGTGCATCCACGGGAGCGGGACCATCTCTAGCCAAAAACATTCAGTACTTC

D: TRBD1
size: many
V: TRBV6-1
J: TRBJ2-7
CDR3: CASSDRDRAVYEQYF
DNA: TGTGCCAGCAGCGACCGGGACAGGGCGGTCTACGAGCAGTACTTC

D: TRBD2
size: .
V: TRBV10-2
J: TRBJ2-1
CDR3: CASKTGGTYNEQFF
DNA: TGCGCCAGCAAGACGGGGGGGACCTACAATGAGCAGTTCTTC

D: .
size: few
V: TRBV19
J: TRBJ2-5
CDR3: CASRRVGQETQYF
DNA: TGTGCCAGTAGGCGGGTAGGACAAGAGACCCAGTACTTC

D: TRBD1
size: .
V: TRBV28
J: TRBJ1-5
CDR3: CASNQGQSSNQPQHF
DNA: TGTGCCAGCAATCAGGGACAGTCTAGCAATCAGCCCCAGCATTTT

D: TRBD2
size: .
V: TRBV10-3
J: TRBJ2-1
CDR3: CAISEASGSVGNEQFF
DNA: TGTGCCATCAGTGAAGCTAGCGGGAGTGTTGGGAATGAGCAGTTCTTC